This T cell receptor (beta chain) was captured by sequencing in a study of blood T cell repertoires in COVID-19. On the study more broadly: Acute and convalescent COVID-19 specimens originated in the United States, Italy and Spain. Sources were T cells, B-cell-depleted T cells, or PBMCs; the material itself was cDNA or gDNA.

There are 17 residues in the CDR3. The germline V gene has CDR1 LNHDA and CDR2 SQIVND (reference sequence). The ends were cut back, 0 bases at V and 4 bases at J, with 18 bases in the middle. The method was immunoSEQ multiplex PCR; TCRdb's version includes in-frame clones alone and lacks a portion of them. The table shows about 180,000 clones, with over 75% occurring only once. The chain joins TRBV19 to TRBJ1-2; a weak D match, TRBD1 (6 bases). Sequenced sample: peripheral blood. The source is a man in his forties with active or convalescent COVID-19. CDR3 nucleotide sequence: TGTGCCAGTAGTATAGATCTCCTTAACAGGGATCCCTATGGCTACACCTTC. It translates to CASSIDLLNRDPYGYTF.